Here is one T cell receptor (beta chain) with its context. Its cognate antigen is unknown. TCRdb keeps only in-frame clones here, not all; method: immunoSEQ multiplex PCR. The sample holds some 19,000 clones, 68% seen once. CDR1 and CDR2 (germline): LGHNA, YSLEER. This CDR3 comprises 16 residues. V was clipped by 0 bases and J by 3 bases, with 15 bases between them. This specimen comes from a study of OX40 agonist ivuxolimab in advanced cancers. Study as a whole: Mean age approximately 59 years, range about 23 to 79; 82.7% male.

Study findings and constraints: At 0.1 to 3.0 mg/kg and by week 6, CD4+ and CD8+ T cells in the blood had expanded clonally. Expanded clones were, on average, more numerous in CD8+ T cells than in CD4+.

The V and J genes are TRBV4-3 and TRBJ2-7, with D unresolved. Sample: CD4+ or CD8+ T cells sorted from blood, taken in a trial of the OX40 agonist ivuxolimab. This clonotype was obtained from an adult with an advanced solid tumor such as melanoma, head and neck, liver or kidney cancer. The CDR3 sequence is CASSQDRRPLGYEQYF. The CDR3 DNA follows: TGCGCCAGCAGCCAAGATCGACGCCCCCTTGGCTACGAGCAGTACTTC.